This TCR beta chain was retrieved from a study of blood T cell repertoires in COVID-19. This clone appeared once. Deletions cut 8 bases from V and 6 bases from J, with 10 bases between. The CDR3 is 12 amino acids. The germline V gene encodes CDR1 LNHDA and CDR2 SQIVND (reference sequence). TCRdb's table, derived via immunoSEQ multiplex PCR, lists solely in-frame clones and lacks some. The sample has about 150,000 clones, approximately 86% seen once. This sequence joins TRBV19 and TRBJ2-2; D not resolved. The sample consisted of peripheral blood. This TCR came from a woman in her seventies with acute or convalescent COVID-19. The CDR3: CASQPTAGELFF. The CDR3, as DNA: TGTGCCAGTCAGCCCACAGCCGGGGAGCTGTTTTTT.